This T cell receptor beta chain was documented in a study of blood T cell repertoires in COVID-19. As for the study in general: COVID-19 samples collected from the United States, Italy and Spain covered acute and convalescent phases. T cells, B-cell-depleted T cells, or PBMCs supplied cDNA or gDNA.

The length of the CDR3 is 14 residues. V lost 5 bases, J lost 5 bases, and 15 bases lay in between. The germline V gene encodes CDR1 MDHEN and CDR2 SYDVKM. Study processing details: Counts of nucleated cells, estimated from reference gene primer amplification, were obtained. Libraries were prepared by immunoSEQ multiplex PCR; TCRdb keeps only in-frame clonotypes and omits some of them. V and J calls and clone size are those listed in that table; D and trimming were worked out from the DNA. The table has 140,000 or so clones, approximately 88% seen once. Material for sequencing was peripheral blood. V gene TRBV28 combines with J gene TRBJ1-2; perhaps TRBD1 as D (6 bases). The clonotype comes from a human donor in a cohort sampled during active COVID-19. CDR3: CASSLTSDRYGYTF. In DNA, the CDR3 is TGTGCCAGCAGTCTAACCTCCGACAGGTATGGCTACACCTTC.